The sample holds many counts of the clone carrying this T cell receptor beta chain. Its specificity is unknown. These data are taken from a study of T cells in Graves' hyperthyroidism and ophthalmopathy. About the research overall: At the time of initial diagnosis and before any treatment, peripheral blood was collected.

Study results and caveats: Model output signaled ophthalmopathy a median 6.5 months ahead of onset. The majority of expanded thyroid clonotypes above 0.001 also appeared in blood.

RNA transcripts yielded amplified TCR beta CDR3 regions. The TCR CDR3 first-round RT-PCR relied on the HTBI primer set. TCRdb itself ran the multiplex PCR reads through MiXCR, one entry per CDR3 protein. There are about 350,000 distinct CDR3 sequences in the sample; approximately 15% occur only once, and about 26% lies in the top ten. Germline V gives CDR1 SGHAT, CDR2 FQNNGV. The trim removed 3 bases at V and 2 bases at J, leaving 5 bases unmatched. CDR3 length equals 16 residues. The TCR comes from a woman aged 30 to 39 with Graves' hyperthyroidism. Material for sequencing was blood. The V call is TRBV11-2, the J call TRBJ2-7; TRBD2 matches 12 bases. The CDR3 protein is CASSFQGLAGTYEQYF. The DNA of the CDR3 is TGTGCCAGCAGCTTCCAGGGACTAGCGGGTACCTACGAGCAGTACTTC.